This T cell receptor (beta chain) emerged from a study of blood T cell repertoires in COVID-19 (dated by TCRdb to 2020 to 2022). For context, the study as a whole: Samples from collaborators originated in the United States, Italy and Spain and spanned both the acute and convalescent phases of COVID-19. The prospective study material was composed of cDNA or gDNA derived from T cells, B-cell-depleted T cells, or PBMCs. Subjects who had been exposed to COVID-19, were actively infected with it, or had recovered from it provided the deeply sampled blood TCRbeta repertoires that made up the dataset. The repertoires were released in a freely available public database meant as a resource for research on the immune response to SARS-CoV-2. The samples were drawn from the first 160 participants of the ongoing ImmuneRACE study and from roughly 1,300 subjects provided by 6 global collaborators. Nearly every sample came with metadata listing a de-identified subject ID, COVID-19 status, age in years and sex. Where available, HLA class I and class II types were obtained from metadata supplied by the sample provider rather than from assay-based typing. Here is what the overall study found, with its caveats: The quantity of clinical and demographic metadata differed by source and by participant and was supplied without curation.

Comments on this clone: Its antigen has not been determined. Base qualities are missing; no much larger clone stands one base away.

Each collaborating institution followed its own protocols to collect whole blood in K2EDTA tubes. For TCRbeta analysis, collaborators shipped samples as frozen whole blood, isolated PBMCs, or DNA extracted from either of those sample types. The cysteine opens and the phenylalanine closes a CDR3 of 16 amino acids. CDR3 DNA is the only sequence kept; it has 48 bases, read in frame from the first base. From a lookup of the germline V gene, CDR1 and CDR2 are SGHTA and FQGNSA. At the junction V is shortened by 5 bases and J by 4 bases; bases outside the gene matches: 13. TCRbeta CDR3 regions were amplified from genomic DNA by means of the immunoSEQ Assay, a bias-controlled multiplex PCR. The published analysis was carried out like this. Nucleated cell counts per sample were estimated from amplification of reference gene primers within the assay. To quantify the absolute abundance of each unique TCRbeta CDR3 rearrangement, sequence reads were collapsed and filtered. Productive Simpson clonality was computed per sample as the square root of Simpson's diversity index over productive rearrangements. TCRdb obtained this table from immuneACCESS and retained in-frame rearrangements with V and J assigned. These tables miss some clones; where compared with another copy, unresolved V genes account for less than half of the shortfall, and the remainder is unexplained. V, J and clone size are taken as reported in that table, and D and trimming were inferred from the DNA itself. The sample has hundreds of thousands of clones on record, over 80% of them singletons. The top ten constitute around 25% of the sample.

This clonotype was sampled from a man aged 35 to 55 with acute or convalescent COVID-19. Sequenced input: peripheral blood. Here the chain combines TRBV7-2 and TRBJ2-7, and TRBD2 aligns with 8 junction nucleotides. The CDR3 here reads CASSPIAGRAGYEQYF. The DNA sequence follows: TGTGCCAGCAGCCCAATCGCCGGGAGGGCCGGTTACGAGCAGTACTTC.